Sequencing of this TCR beta chain was carried out in a study of regulatory T cells in long-lasting Graves disease. Background on the study: Less than 3 months of antithyroid drugs had been taken by newly diagnosed Graves' patients. Broader study findings: Results may be inaccurate due to the small sample size.

Arm-PCR of CDR3 regions and iRepertoire HTBI primers were used to build TCR beta libraries. TCRdb analysed the multiplex PCR reads with MiXCR anew, one entry per CDR3 protein. The top ten hold under 30% of the sample, which has roughly 440,000 distinct CDR3 sequences, over 15% seen once. Germline V gene sequence: CDR1 MNHNS, CDR2 SASEGT. The CDR3 consists of 13 residues. The V end was cut by 3 bases, the J end by 5 bases, with 5 bases between. Time point indicated: newly diagnosed GD, antithyroid drugs for less than 3 months. The TCR library was prepared using RNA isolated from PBMCs. There are a few counts of this clonotype. Its antigen is not identified. These data were also reused for a study on T cells in Graves' hyperthyroidism and ophthalmopathy. That paper states: In the first-round RT-PCR of the TCR CDR3, the HTBI primer set was used.

The sequence came from a woman under 30 with Graves disease. The rearrangement links TRBV6-1 to TRBJ1-6; no clear D gene. The material was peripheral blood mononuclear cells (PBMCs), obtained at new diagnosis, from a patient treated with antithyroid drugs. The CDR3 protein is CASSDGDNSPLHF. DNA for the CDR3: TGTGCCAGCAGTGATGGGGATAATTCACCCCTCCACTTT.